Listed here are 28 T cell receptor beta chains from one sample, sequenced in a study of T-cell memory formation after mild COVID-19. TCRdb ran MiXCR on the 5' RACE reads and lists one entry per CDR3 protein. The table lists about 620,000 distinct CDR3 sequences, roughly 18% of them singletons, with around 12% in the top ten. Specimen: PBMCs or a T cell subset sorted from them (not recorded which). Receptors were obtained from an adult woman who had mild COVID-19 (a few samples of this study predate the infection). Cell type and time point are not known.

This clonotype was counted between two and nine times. Here the CDR3 DNA reads TGCGCCAGCAGCTTGGATATAACCTCCTCCTACAATGAGCAGTTCTTC. Protein product: CASSLDITSSYNEQFF. The chain links TRBV5-1 to TRBJ2-1; D not certain. Germline V gene data show CDR1 as SGHRS and CDR2 as YFSETQ. This CDR3 comprises 16 residues. V gave up 0 bases and J gave up 0 bases, with 10 bases separating them.

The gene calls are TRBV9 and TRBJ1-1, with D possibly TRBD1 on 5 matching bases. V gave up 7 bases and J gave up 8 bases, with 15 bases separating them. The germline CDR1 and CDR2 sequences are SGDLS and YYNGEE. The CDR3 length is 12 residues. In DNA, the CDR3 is TGTGCCAGCGGGAGAGGACGGGGGGAAGCTTTCTTT. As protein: CASGRGRGEAFF.

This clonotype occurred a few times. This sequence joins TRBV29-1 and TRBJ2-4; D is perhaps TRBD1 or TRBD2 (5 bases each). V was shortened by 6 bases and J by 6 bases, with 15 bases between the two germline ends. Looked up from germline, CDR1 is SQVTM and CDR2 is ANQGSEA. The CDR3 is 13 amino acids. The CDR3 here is CSVGDYLLNIQYF. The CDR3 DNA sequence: TGCAGCGTGGGGGATTATTTGCTAAACATTCAGTACTTC.

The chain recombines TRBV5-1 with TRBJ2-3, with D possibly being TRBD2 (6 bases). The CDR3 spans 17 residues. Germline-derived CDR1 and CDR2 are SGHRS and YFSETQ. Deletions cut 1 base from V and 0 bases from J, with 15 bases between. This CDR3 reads CASSLSPTGTSTDTQYF. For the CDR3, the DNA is TGCGCCAGCAGCTTGAGCCCCACGGGGACTAGCACAGATACGCAGTATTTT.

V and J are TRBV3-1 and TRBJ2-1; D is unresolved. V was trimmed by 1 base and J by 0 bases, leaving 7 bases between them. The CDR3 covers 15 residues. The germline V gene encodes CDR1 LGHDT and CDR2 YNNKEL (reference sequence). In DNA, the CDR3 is TGTGCCAGCAGCCAAGCCGTGAGCTCCTACAATGAGCAGTTCTTC. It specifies CASSQAVSSYNEQFF.

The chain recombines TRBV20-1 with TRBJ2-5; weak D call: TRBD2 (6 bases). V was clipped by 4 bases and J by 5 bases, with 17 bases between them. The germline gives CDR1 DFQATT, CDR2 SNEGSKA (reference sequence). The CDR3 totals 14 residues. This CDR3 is CSAKTGTHRETQYF. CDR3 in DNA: TGCAGTGCTAAAACTGGGACTCACAGGGAGACCCAGTACTTC.

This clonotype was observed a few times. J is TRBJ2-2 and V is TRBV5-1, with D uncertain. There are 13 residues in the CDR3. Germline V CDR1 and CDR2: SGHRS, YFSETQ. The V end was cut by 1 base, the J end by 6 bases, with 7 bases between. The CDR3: CASSLRDPGELFF. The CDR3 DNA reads TGCGCCAGCAGCTTGAGGGATCCCGGGGAGCTGTTTTTT.

CDR3 in amino acids: CASSPRDRGRRTHEQFF. The CDR3 DNA is TGCGCCAGCAGCCCTAGGGACAGGGGCCGGAGGACCCATGAGCAGTTCTTC. J is TRBJ2-1 and V is TRBV5-1, with 10 bases that match TRBD1. The germline V gene has CDR1 SGHRS and CDR2 YFSETQ. The CDR3 runs 17 residues. V shed 4 bases and J 8 bases; nucleotides not matched to a gene: 15.

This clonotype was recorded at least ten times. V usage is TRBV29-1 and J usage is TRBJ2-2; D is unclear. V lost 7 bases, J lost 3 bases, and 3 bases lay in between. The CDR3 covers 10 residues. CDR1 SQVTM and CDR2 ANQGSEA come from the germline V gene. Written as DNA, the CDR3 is TGCAGCGGTTACACCGGGGAGCTGTTTTTT. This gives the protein CSGYTGELFF.

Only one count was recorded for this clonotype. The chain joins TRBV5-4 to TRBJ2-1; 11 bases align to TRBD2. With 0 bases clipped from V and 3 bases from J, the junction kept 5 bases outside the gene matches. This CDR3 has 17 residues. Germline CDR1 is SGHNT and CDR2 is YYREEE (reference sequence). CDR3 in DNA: TGTGCCAGCAGCTTGGTTAGCGGGGGGGCTTTCTACAATGAGCAGTTCTTC. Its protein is CASSLVSGGAFYNEQFF.

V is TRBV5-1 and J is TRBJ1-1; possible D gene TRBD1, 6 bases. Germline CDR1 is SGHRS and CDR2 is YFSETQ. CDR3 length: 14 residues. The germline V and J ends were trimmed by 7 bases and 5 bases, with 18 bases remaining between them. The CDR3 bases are TGCGCCAGCCTCCGGGGGCGCGGAGATACTGAAGCTTTCTTT. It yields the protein CASLRGRGDTEAFF.

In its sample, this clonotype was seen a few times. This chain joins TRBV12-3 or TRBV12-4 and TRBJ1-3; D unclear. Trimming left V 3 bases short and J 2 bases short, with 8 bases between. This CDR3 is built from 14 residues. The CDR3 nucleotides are TGTGCCAGCAGTTTTTACAGTACTGGAAACACCATATATTTT. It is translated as CASSFYSTGNTIYF.

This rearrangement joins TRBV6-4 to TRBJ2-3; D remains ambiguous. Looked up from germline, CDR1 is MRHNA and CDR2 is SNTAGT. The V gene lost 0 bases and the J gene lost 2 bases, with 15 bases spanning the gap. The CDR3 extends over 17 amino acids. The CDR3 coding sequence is TGTGCCAGCAGTGACTCGATACCTCGGGCTATCACAGATACGCAGTATTTT. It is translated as CASSDSIPRAITDTQYF.

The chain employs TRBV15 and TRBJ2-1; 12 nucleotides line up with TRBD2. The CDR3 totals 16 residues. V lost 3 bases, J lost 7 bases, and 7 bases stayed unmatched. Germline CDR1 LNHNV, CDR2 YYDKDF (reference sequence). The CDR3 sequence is CATSSLLAGGPNEQFF. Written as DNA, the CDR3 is TGTGCCACCAGCAGCCTACTAGCGGGAGGACCGAATGAGCAGTTCTTC.

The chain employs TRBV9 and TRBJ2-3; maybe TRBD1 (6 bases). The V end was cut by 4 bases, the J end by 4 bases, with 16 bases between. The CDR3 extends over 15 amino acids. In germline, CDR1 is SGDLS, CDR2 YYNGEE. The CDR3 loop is CASSLGRGVPDTQYF. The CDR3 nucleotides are TGTGCCAGCAGCCTAGGCAGGGGTGTCCCAGATACGCAGTATTTT.

The CDR3 coding sequence is TGTGCCAGCAGCTACGACAGCCACTCTGGAAACACCATATATTTT. This translates into CASSYDSHSGNTIYF. V usage is TRBV7-2 and J usage is TRBJ1-3, with D possibly matching TRBD1 (5 bases). Trimming removed 4 bases at V and 0 bases at J, with 10 bases between. Germline V gene lookup returns CDR1 SGHTA and CDR2 FQGNSA. The CDR3 totals 15 residues.

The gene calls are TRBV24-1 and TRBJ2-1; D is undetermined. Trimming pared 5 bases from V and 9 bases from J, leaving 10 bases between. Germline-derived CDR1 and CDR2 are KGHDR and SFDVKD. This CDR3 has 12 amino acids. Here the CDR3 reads CATSVSLGEQFF. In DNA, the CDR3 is TGTGCCACCAGTGTCTCCCTTGGTGAGCAGTTCTTC.

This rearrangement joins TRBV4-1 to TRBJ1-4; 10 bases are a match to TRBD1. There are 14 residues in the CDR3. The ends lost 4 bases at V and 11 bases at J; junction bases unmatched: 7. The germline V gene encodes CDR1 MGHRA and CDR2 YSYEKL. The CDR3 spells CASSRQGAEEKLFF. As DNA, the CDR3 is TGCGCCAGCAGCCGACAGGGGGCAGAGGAGAAACTGTTTTTT.

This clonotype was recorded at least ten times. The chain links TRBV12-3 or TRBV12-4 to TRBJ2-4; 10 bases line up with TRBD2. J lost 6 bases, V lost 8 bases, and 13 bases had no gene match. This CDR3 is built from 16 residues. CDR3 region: CASVGAGGGSGNIQYF. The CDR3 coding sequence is TGTGCCAGCGTGGGAGCGGGAGGGGGATCGGGAAACATTCAGTACTTC.

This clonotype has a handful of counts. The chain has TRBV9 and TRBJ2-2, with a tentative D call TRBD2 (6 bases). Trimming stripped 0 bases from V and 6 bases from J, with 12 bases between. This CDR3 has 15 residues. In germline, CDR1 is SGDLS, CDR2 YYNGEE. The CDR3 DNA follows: TGTGCCAGCAGCGTAGACACGGGAGTGGCCGGGGAGCTGTTTTTT. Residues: CASSVDTGVAGELFF.

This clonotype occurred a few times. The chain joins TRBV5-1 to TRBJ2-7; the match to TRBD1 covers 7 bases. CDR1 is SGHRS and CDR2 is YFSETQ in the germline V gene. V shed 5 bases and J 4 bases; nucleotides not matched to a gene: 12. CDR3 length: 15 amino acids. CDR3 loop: CASSPAQGVVYEQYF. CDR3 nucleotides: TGCGCCAGCAGTCCCGCCCAGGGGGTGGTTTACGAGCAGTACTTC.

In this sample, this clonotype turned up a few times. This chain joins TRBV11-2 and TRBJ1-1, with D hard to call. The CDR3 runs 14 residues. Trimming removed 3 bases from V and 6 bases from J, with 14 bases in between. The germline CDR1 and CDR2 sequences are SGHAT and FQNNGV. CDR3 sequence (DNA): TGTGCCAGCAGCTTCGGTCTACGGGATCCTGAAGCTTTCTTT. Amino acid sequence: CASSFGLRDPEAFF.

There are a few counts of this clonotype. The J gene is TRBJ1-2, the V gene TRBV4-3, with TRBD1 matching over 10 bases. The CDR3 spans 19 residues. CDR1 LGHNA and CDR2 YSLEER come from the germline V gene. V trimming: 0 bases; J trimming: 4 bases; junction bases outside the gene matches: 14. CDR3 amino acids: CASSQDIDGQGGWGYGYTF. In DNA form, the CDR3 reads TGCGCCAGCAGCCAAGATATAGATGGACAGGGGGGCTGGGGCTATGGCTACACCTTC.

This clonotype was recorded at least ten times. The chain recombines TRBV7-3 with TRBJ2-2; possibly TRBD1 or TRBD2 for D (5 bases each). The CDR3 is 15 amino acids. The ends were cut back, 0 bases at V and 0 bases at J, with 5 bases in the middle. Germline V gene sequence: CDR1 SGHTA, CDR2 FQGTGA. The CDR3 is CASSLTGANTGELFF. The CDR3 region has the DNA TGTGCCAGCAGCTTAACGGGGGCGAACACCGGGGAGCTGTTTTTT.

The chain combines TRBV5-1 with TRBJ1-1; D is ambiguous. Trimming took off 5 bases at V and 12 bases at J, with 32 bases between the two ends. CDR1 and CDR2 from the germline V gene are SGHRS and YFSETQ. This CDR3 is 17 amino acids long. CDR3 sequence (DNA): TGCGCCAGCAGTGATCGGCCGGGGTTCGATGGTTTTATTCGGCCTTTCTTT. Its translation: CASSDRPGFDGFIRPFF.

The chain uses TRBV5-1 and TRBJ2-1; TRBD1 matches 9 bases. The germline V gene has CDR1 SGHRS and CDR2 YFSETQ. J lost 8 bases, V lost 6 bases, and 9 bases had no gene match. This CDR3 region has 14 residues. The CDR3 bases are TGCGCCAGCAAGGGGGGACAGGGAAGGGATGAGCAGTTCTTC. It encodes CASKGGQGRDEQFF.

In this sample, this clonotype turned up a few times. The CDR3 sequence: CASSRDRTSNTGELFF. In DNA, the CDR3 is TGTGCCAGCAGCAGGGACAGGACTTCGAACACCGGGGAGCTGTTTTTT. The chain links TRBV14 to TRBJ2-2; 8 nucleotides match TRBD1. Trimming took 5 bases from V and 0 from J; bases not matched to a gene: 5. Germline V gene sequence: CDR1 SGHDN, CDR2 FVKESK. CDR3 length: 16 amino acids.

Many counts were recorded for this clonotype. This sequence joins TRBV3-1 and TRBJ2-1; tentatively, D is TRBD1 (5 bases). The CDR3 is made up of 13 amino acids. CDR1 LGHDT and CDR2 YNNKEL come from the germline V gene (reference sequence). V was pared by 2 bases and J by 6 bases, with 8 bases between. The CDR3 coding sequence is TGTGCCAGCAGCCAACAGGACATCAATGAGCAGTTCTTC. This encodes CASSQQDINEQFF.